The next 7 T cell receptor beta chains were all read from a single sample in a study of T cell responses to AZD1222 COVID-19 vaccine (dated by TCRdb to the early 2020s). Libraries were prepared through the immunoSEQ multiplex PCR assay. TCRdb holds this immuneACCESS table with in-frame rearrangements only. Some clones are missing; in checked studies, unresolved V genes explain under half, and the rest has no known cause. The sample table records roughly 140,000 clones; around nine tenths of these occur just once. The biggest ten clones account for about 3% of the sample. This specimen's time point label, interpreted: baseline before first vaccination. The treatment or condition label of this sample denotes: meningococcal conjugate vaccine given as trial control. The starting material was peripheral blood, obtained on day 0 of MenACWY control vaccination. The receptors were gathered from an adult in good health.

The table lists this clone with a few counts. The chain is built from TRBV4-1 and TRBJ1-2; D is ambiguous. V lost 1 base and J 2 bases, leaving 5 bases between the germline ends. The germline CDR1 and CDR2 sequences are MGHRA and YSYEKL. The CDR3 sequence is 13 residues long. The DNA of the CDR3 is TGCGCCAGCAGCCAAGTTGGAAACTATGGCTACACCTTC. Residues: CASSQVGNYGYTF.

CDR3 sequence reads: CASARKGNTEAFF. CDR3 coding DNA: TGTGCCAGCGCCCGCAAGGGGAACACTGAAGCTTTCTTT. The chain combines TRBV4-2 with TRBJ1-1; D is unclear. The V end was cut by 8 bases, the J end by 1 base, with 11 bases between. The CDR3 is made up of 13 amino acids. Germline V gene sequence: CDR1 LGHNA, CDR2 YNFKEQ.

For the CDR3, the DNA is TGTGCCAGCAGTCCCTCCCCGGGCCACGAGCAGTACTTC. It encodes CASSPSPGHEQYF. The chain has TRBV6-4 and TRBJ2-7; D remains ambiguous. Deletions cut 5 bases from V and 5 bases from J, with 13 bases between. The germline V gene encodes CDR1 MRHNA and CDR2 SNTAGT. The CDR3 consists of 13 residues.

The chain is built from TRBV28 and TRBJ1-1; weak D call: TRBD1 (6 bases). CDR3 size: 16 residues. The germline CDR1 and CDR2 sequences are MDHEN and SYDVKM. The V gene lost 8 bases and the J gene lost 1 base, with 20 bases spanning the gap. The chain's CDR3 is CASQGGMGKGNTEAFF. CDR3 DNA: TGTGCCAGCCAAGGGGGTATGGGGAAAGGGAACACTGAAGCTTTCTTT.

The V call is TRBV4-2, the J call TRBJ1-5; D not certain. Germline V gives CDR1 LGHNA, CDR2 YNFKEQ. Trimming removed 0 bases from V and 1 base from J, with 7 bases in between. CDR3 length: 15 residues. The CDR3 is CASSQEQTSNQPQHF. The CDR3 bases are TGTGCCAGCAGCCAAGAACAGACCAGCAATCAGCCCCAGCATTTT.

The chain carries TRBV4-2 and TRBJ2-5; TRBD2 agrees at 12 bases. This CDR3 is built from 17 residues. The V gene's germline CDR1 is LGHNA and CDR2 YNFKEQ. J lost 0 bases, V lost 1 base, and 3 bases had no gene match. CDR3 sequence: CASSQGTSGGHQETQYF. CDR3 nucleotides: TGTGCCAGCAGCCAAGGAACTAGCGGGGGGCACCAAGAGACCCAGTACTTC.

This rearrangement joins TRBV29-1 to TRBJ2-7, with D unresolved. Germline CDR1 and CDR2: SQVTM and ANQGSEA. The CDR3 has 15 amino acids. Trimming stripped 3 bases from V and 0 bases from J, with 15 bases between. This CDR3 reads CSVDLGPKSSYEQYF. CDR3 coding DNA: TGCAGCGTTGATCTTGGACCGAAAAGCTCCTACGAGCAGTACTTC.